In its sample, the clone carrying this TCR beta chain was seen a few times. Its specificity is not known. This sample is drawn from a study of T-cell memory formation after mild COVID-19. Study-wide background: Largely, the TCR clusters proved donor specific. Study outcomes and limitations: Some SARS-CoV-2-responding clones were already detected in memory before infection. The study found contracting CD4+ clones mainly in CM and EM and contracting CD8+ clones in EMRA.

5'RACE, which relied on constant-segment primers, yielded TCR alpha and TCR beta cDNA libraries carrying sample barcodes and UMIs. TCRdb re-derived calls from the 5' RACE reads in MiXCR, one entry per CDR3 protein. The sample has 150,000 to 200,000 distinct CDR3 sequences, roughly 13% seen once; the top ten hold approximately 3.4%. The germline CDR1 and CDR2 sequences are LGHNA and YSLEER. This CDR3 is 15 amino acids long. V lost 2 bases and J lost 0, with 8 bases in between. This TCR was sampled from a man between 18 and 35 years old who had mild COVID-19 (a few samples of this study predate the infection). Cell type and time point are not known. Material for sequencing was PBMCs or a T cell subset sorted from them (not recorded which). The chain combines TRBV4-3 with TRBJ1-3; D is unclear. The CDR3 nucleotides read TGCGCCAGCAGCCAAATGCCGAGCTCTGGAAACACCATATATTTT. Its protein is CASSQMPSSGNTIYF.